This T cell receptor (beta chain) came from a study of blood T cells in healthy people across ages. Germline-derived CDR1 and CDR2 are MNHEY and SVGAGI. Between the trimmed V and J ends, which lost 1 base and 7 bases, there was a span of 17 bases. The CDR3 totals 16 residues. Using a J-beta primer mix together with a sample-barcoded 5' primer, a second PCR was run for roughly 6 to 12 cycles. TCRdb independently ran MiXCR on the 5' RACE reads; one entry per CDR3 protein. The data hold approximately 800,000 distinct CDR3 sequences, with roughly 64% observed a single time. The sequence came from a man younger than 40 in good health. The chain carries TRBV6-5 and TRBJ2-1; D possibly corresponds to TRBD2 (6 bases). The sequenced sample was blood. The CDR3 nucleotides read TGTGCCAGCAGTTACTTGGGCGCGGGAATAGATAATGAGCAGTTCTTC. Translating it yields CASSYLGAGIDNEQFF.